Listed below are T cell receptor beta chains from one sample, sequenced in a study of regulatory T cells in long-lasting Graves disease. TCRdb re-analysed the multiplex PCR reads in MiXCR, keeping a single row per CDR3 protein. Of hundreds of thousands of distinct CDR3 sequences detected, about 18% appear once; the ten largest clones hold just under 30%. The material sequenced was peripheral blood mononuclear cells (PBMCs), taken when the disease was refractory, from a patient treated with antithyroid drugs. The receptor set was obtained from a female donor with Graves disease. Each CDR3 is given with its conserved first and last residue. The order of the fields is V gene, clone size, J gene, D gene, CDR3 DNA, CDR3 protein. D genes are given only for firm matches. Size is omitted from some rows. Given values are once, few, many or a class for expanded clones.

>TRBV13|few|TRBJ1-2|-
TGTGCCAGCAGCTTAAGTCGATGGACGGAGGGCCCTAACTATGGCTACACCTTC
CASSLSRWTEGPNYGYTF
>TRBV5-1|few|TRBJ2-7|-
TGCGCCAGCAGCTCCGGGACAAACGGCCCCCAATCCTACGAGCAGTACTTC
CASSSGTNGPQSYEQYF
>TRBV18|many|TRBJ1-5|-
TGTGCCAGCTCACCAAGACAGGCACAGAATCAGCCCCAGCATTTT
CASSPRQAQNQPQHF
>TRBV7-2|few|TRBJ1-2|-
TGTGCCAGCAGCTTATGGAGTCGTGGCTACACCTTC
CASSLWSRGYTF
>TRBV2|few|TRBJ2-2|-
TGTGCCAGTTCCCCAAGGGGGTCGGCAACCGGGGAGCTGTTTTTT
CASSPRGSATGELFF
>TRBV5-1|few|TRBJ1-1|TRBD1
TGCGCCAGCAGCTTATCCGGGACAGGGAGCACTGAAGCTTTCTTT
CASSLSGTGSTEAFF
>TRBV12-3/TRBV12-4|many|TRBJ1-5|TRBD1
TGTGCCAGCAGATACTCGGAGGGGGCGGGCAATCAGCCCCAGCATTTT
CASRYSEGAGNQPQHF
>TRBV28|many|TRBJ2-7|TRBD2
TGTGCCAGCAGTTTAAACGGGGGGAGCTACGAGCAGTACTTC
CASSLNGGSYEQYF
>TRBV6-2/TRBV6-3|many|TRBJ2-6|-
TGTGCCAGCGGAGGGGTAACTGGGGCCAACGTCCTGACTTTC
CASGGVTGANVLTF
>TRBV5-1|many|TRBJ2-2|-
TGCGCCAGCCGAATGACTCCTTCTGGAGGGGAGCTGTTTTTT
CASRMTPSGGELFF
>TRBV2|-|TRBJ2-3|-
TGTGCCAGCAGTAACCTCGGGGGCACAGATACGCAGTATTTT
CASSNLGGTDTQYF
>TRBV11-2|many|TRBJ1-6|TRBD1
TGTGCCAGCAGCTCCCTAAGGGCCAGGGGGCATTATTCACCCCTCCACTTT
CASSSLRARGHYSPLHF
>TRBV19|few|TRBJ1-5|TRBD1
TGTGCCAGTAGTAAGACCGGGACAGCCAATCAGCCCCAGCATTTT
CASSKTGTANQPQHF
>TRBV12-3/TRBV12-4|many|TRBJ1-4|-
TGTGCCAGCAGTTTAGCCTTTGGACAACCTAATGAAAAACTGTTTTTT
CASSLAFGQPNEKLFF
>TRBV12-3/TRBV12-4|many|TRBJ1-6|TRBD1
TGTGCCAGCATCCGTGGGACAGTTAATTCACCCCTCCACTTT
CASIRGTVNSPLHF
>TRBV3-1|many|TRBJ2-5|-
TGTGCCAGCAGCCGCACCTCGGACTGGGGCGAGACCCAGTACTTC
CASSRTSDWGETQYF
>TRBV27|few|TRBJ1-5|TRBD1
TGTGCCAGCAGTCCAGACAGGGGGTTTTACAATCAGCCCCAGCATTTT
CASSPDRGFYNQPQHF
>TRBV4-3|few|TRBJ1-5|-
TGCGCCAGCAGCCAAGCGGAGCCAGGGAGTTATAGCAATCAGCCCCAGCATTTT
CASSQAEPGSYSNQPQHF
>TRBV28|many|TRBJ2-7|-
TGTGCCAGCGCTAGGAGTTACTCCTACGAGCAGTACTTC
CASARSYSYEQYF
>TRBV7-9|-|TRBJ2-1|-
TGTGCCATCCTTAGCTCATACAATGAGCAGTTCTTC
CAILSSYNEQFF
>TRBV7-9|-|TRBJ2-7|TRBD1
TGTGCCAGCAGCTTAGGGACAGGGGAGTTCGAGCAGTACTTC
CASSLGTGEFEQYF
>TRBV27|many|TRBJ1-5|-
TGTGCCAGCAGTTTCGCAGGATGGGATCAGCCCCAGCATTTT
CASSFAGWDQPQHF
>TRBV11-2|-|TRBJ2-7|TRBD1
TGTGCCAGCAGCTTAGGCCTCTGGACAGGGGGCTACGAGCAGTACTTC
CASSLGLWTGGYEQYF
>TRBV9|few|TRBJ1-2|TRBD1
TGTGCCAGCAGCGTACGTGACAGGGGGCATAGCAACTATGGCTACACCTTC
CASSVRDRGHSNYGYTF
>TRBV12-3/TRBV12-4|many|TRBJ1-5|TRBD1
TGTGCCAGCAGCCTGGCCAGACAGGGAGGGCAGCCCCAGCATTTT
CASSLARQGGQPQHF
>TRBV6-2/TRBV6-3|many|TRBJ1-2|-
TGTGCCAGCAGGCCGGCGGGGTTGGGGGGCGATGGCTATGGCTACACCTTC
CASRPAGLGGDGYGYTF
>TRBV6-2/TRBV6-3|-|TRBJ2-3|-
TGTGCCAGCAGATTCGACAGGATGGCATTCAGCACAGATACGCAGTATTTT
CASRFDRMAFSTDTQYF
>TRBV5-6|many|TRBJ2-5|-
TGTGCCAGCAGCCTGATGGTGGGGGTTGGGGAGACCCAGTACTTC
CASSLMVGVGETQYF
>TRBV18|few|TRBJ2-7|-
TGTGCCAGCTCAAGAATTAAGTCCTACGAGCAGTACTTC
CASSRIKSYEQYF
>TRBV7-9|few|TRBJ1-3|-
TGTGCCAGCAGCCTACCGGCGACAGGTATCGGAAACACCATATATTTT
CASSLPATGIGNTIYF
>TRBV30|few|TRBJ1-1|-
TGTGCCTGGAGTGTACCCACTGAAGCTTTCTTT
CAWSVPTEAFF
>TRBV20-1|many|TRBJ1-1|-
TGCAGTGCTAGGGCCCTCCGATCTGAAGCTTTCTTT
CSARALRSEAFF
>TRBV18|-|TRBJ1-5|-
TGTGCCAGCTCACCACCCAATGGTCAGCCCCAGCATTTT
CASSPPNGQPQHF
>TRBV2|many|TRBJ1-2|TRBD1
TGTGCCAGCAGAACCGGGACAGGGGGCGGAGGCTACACCTTC
CASRTGTGGGGYTF
>TRBV19|-|TRBJ2-2|TRBD2
TGTGCCAGTAGCACTAGGACTAGCGGGAGGGCGGTATCCGGGGAGCTGTTTTTT
CASSTRTSGRAVSGELFF
>TRBV30|-|TRBJ1-1|-
TGTGCCTACCAAACAGGGTTAGATACTGAAGCTTTCTTT
CAYQTGLDTEAFF
>TRBV2|many|TRBJ2-7|-
TGTGCCAGCAGTGTTCATAACTACGAGCAGTACTTC
CASSVHNYEQYF
>TRBV30|-|TRBJ1-1|-
TGTGCCTGGAATCGGGAGCTTAACACTGAAGCTTTCTTT
CAWNRELNTEAFF
>TRBV12-5|few|TRBJ1-3|TRBD1
TGTGCTAGTGGTTTGGTAATGTGGGGGGGGGTAGACAGGGGCCCCGGAAACACCATATATTTT
CASGLVMWGGVDRGPGNTIYF
>TRBV20-1|few|TRBJ2-5|-
TGCAGTGCTGGTCAGGGCGACGAGACCCAGTACTTC
CSAGQGDETQYF
>TRBV9|few|TRBJ1-2|-
TGTGCCAGCAGCGTAGGGACATTAGGTGGCTACACCTTC
CASSVGTLGGYTF
>TRBV5-1|many|TRBJ2-7|-
TGCGCCAGCAGCTTTAGGGGCATCTCCTACGAGCAGTACTTC
CASSFRGISYEQYF